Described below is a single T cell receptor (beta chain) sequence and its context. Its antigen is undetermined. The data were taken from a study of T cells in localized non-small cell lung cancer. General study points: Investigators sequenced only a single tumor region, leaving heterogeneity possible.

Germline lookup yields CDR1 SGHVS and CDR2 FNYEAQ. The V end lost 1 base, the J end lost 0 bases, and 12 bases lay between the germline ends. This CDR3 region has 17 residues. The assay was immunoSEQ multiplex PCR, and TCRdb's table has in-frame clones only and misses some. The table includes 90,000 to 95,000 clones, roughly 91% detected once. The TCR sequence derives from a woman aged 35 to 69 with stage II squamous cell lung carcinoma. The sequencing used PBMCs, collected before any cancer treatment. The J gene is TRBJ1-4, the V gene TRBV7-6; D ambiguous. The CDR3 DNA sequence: TGTGCCAGCAGCTTAGTCCTTCACCTCGCAACTAATGAAAAACTGTTTTTT. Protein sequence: CASSLVLHLATNEKLFF.